Listed here are 6 T cell receptor beta chains from one sample, sequenced in a study of T-cell memory formation after mild COVID-19. TCRdb reprocessed the 5' RACE reads via MiXCR and lists one record per CDR3 protein. The sample has 470,000 or so distinct CDR3 sequences, about 20% seen once. Sequenced sample: PBMCs or a T cell subset sorted from them (not recorded which). The receptors were gathered from a man aged 18 to 35 who had mild COVID-19 (a few samples of this study predate the infection). Cell type and time point are not known.

This clonotype was found a few times. This chain's CDR3 is CASSPSGGSSYNEQFF. Written as DNA, the CDR3 is TGTGCCAGCAGCCCTTCGGGGGGTAGCTCCTACAATGAGCAGTTCTTC. The V and J genes are TRBV7-3 and TRBJ2-1; 7 bases line up with TRBD2. The V gene's germline CDR1 is SGHTA and CDR2 FQGTGA. This CDR3 spans 16 amino acids. Trimming took 5 bases from V and 0 from J; bases not matched to a gene: 7.

This sequence joins TRBV7-2 and TRBJ2-5, with TRBD2 matching over 10 bases. The CDR3 extends over 15 amino acids. CDR1 is SGHTA, CDR2 FQGNSA, per germline. Losses at the gene ends were 5 bases for V and 5 bases for J; bases not matched to a gene: 8. CDR3 sequence (DNA): TGTGCCAGCAGCGTAAGCGGGGGGGCCTGGGAGACCCAGTACTTC. This translates into CASSVSGGAWETQYF.

This clonotype was counted between two and nine times. The V call is TRBV4-3, the J call TRBJ1-3; D call uncertain. Per the germline V gene, CDR1 is LGHNA and CDR2 is YSLEER. The CDR3 length is 17 residues. V was trimmed by 0 bases and J by 0 bases, leaving 12 bases between them. CDR3 DNA sequence: TGCGCCAGCAGCCAAGAAACGAGAATCCGCTCTGGAAACACCATATATTTT. Its translation is CASSQETRIRSGNTIYF.

The chain recombines TRBV7-2 with TRBJ1-1, with D perhaps TRBD1 (5 bases). The germline V gene has CDR1 SGHTA and CDR2 FQGNSA. Trimming left V 3 bases short and J 7 bases short, with 12 bases between. CDR3 size: 13 residues. As DNA, the CDR3 is TGTGCCAGCAGCTTGACCCGGGGCTTTGAAGCTTTCTTT. Amino acid sequence: CASSLTRGFEAFF.

J is TRBJ2-5 and V is TRBV7-9; D is ambiguous. Germline loops: CDR1 SEHNR, CDR2 FQNEAQ (reference sequence). V was clipped by 5 bases and J by 2 bases, with 15 bases between them. The CDR3 length is 15 residues. As DNA, the CDR3 is TGTGCCAGCAGCCCCAGGCCGGTCCCTCAAGAGACCCAGTACTTC. Its protein product is CASSPRPVPQETQYF.

The rearrangement joins TRBV20-1 to TRBJ1-5, with 8 bases aligning to TRBD1. Looked up from germline, CDR1 is DFQATT and CDR2 is SNEGSKA (reference sequence). V lost 7 bases, J lost 2 bases, and 7 bases stayed unmatched. The CDR3 runs to 14 residues. The CDR3 DNA reads as TGCAGTGGCCGGGGACAGGTAGGCAATCAGCCCCAGCATTTT. Translating it yields CSGRGQVGNQPQHF.